This TCR beta chain was sequenced in a study of blood T cell repertoires in COVID-19. For the study at large: COVID-19 samples collected from the United States, Italy and Spain covered acute and convalescent phases. T cells, B-cell-depleted T cells, or PBMCs supplied cDNA or gDNA.

Original processing notes: Estimated nucleated cell counts came from reference gene primer amplification. TCRdb's table, derived via immunoSEQ multiplex PCR, lists solely in-frame clones and lacks some. D and trimming come from the DNA, and the V and J calls and clone size come from that table. The sample records some 110,000 clones, about 82% being singletons. The V gene's germline CDR1 is MGHRA and CDR2 YSYEKL. The CDR3 has 14 residues. Trimming removed 4 bases from V and 3 bases from J; junction bases left unmatched: 1. The V gene is TRBV4-1, the J gene TRBJ2-5, with 11 bases that match TRBD2. The receptor's source is a man older than 75 with COVID-19, enrolled during active disease. Sequencing used peripheral blood. The CDR3 DNA sequence: TGCGCCAGCAGCCTGACTAGCGGGAAAGAGACCCAGTACTTC. This gives the protein CASSLTSGKETQYF.